This passage covers 27 T cell receptor beta chains from one sample sequenced in a study of shared clonotypes between healthy human individuals. The assay was immunoSEQ multiplex PCR, and TCRdb's table has in-frame clones only and misses some. The sample has over a million clones, approximately 80% seen once. Sequencing used memory CD4+ T cells from PBMCs. Subset indicated: CD45RA-negative fraction. The receptors shown here come from a man aged 18 to 29 in good health. Some clones in this sample may be carry-over from other donors' samples.

This chain connects TRBV7-3 to TRBJ2-2; 8 bases agree with TRBD1. V was clipped by 2 bases and J by 6 bases; unmatched bases: 11. Germline V lookup: CDR1 SGHTA, CDR2 FQGTGA. This CDR3 spans 17 amino acids. CDR3 sequence: CASSLYLRQGYPGELFF. The CDR3 coding sequence is TGTGCCAGCAGCTTATATCTTCGACAGGGGTATCCCGGGGAGCTGTTTTTT.

The chain is built from TRBV5-1 and TRBJ1-2; D is unresolved. This CDR3 is 13 amino acids long. Germline CDR1 and CDR2: SGHRS and YFSETQ. The V and J ends lost 0 bases and 4 bases respectively, with 7 bases between them. The CDR3 DNA is TGCGCCAGCAGCTTGGCCGAAGTCTATGGCTACACCTTC. Protein: CASSLAEVYGYTF. The variable domain in full, completed from reference TRBV5-1 and TRBJ1-2, reads KAGVTQTPRYLIKTRGQQVTLSCSPISGHRSVSWYQQTPGQGLQFLFEYFSETQRNKGNFPGRFSGRQFSNSRSEMNVSTLELGDSALYLCASSLAEVYGYTFGSGTRLTVV.

This clone was counted a few times. This sequence joins TRBV12-2 and TRBJ2-7. TRBV12-2 is reported as a pseudogene. CDR3 length equals 14 residues. The CDR3 bases are TGTGCAAGTCGCTTAGCGATGGGTGGGATTGAGCAGTACTTC. Encoded protein: CASRLAMGGIEQYF.

This clone was seen only once. The chain carries TRBV30 and TRBJ2-2, with TRBD1 as a possible D gene (5 bases). The CDR3 totals 18 residues. Between the trimmed V and J ends, which lost 0 bases and 2 bases, there was a span of 19 bases. Per germline, CDR1 GTSNPN and CDR2 SVGIG (reference sequence). CDR3 DNA sequence: TGTGCCTGGAGTGTAGCGCCAGGGCTTGGCTATAACACCGGGGAGCTGTTTTTT. This encodes CAWSVAPGLGYNTGELFF.

The chain employs TRBV6-5 and TRBJ2-5, with a weak D call TRBD2 (5 bases). CDR1 and CDR2 from the germline V gene are MNHEY and SVGAGI. The V end lost 6 bases, the J end lost 3 bases, and 8 bases lay between the germline ends. The CDR3 has 12 amino acids. Here the CDR3 reads CASRAGKETQYF. In DNA form, the CDR3 reads TGTGCCAGCAGGGCCGGGAAAGAGACCCAGTACTTC.

The rearrangement uses TRBV7-3 and TRBJ2-1; 7 positions match TRBD2. The CDR3 runs 14 residues. CDR1 and CDR2 from the germline V gene are SGHTA and FQGTGA. V trimming: 1 base; J trimming: 10 bases; junction bases outside the gene matches: 7. DNA for the CDR3: TGTGCCAGCAGCTTAAATCCGGGAGCGGGGGAGCAGTTCTTC. Encoded protein: CASSLNPGAGEQFF.

This clone showed up just once. The rearrangement joins TRBV7-7 to TRBJ2-3; 8 bases are shared with TRBD2. CDR3 length: 13 residues. Trimming removed 2 bases from V and 5 bases from J; junction bases left unmatched: 0. The germline V gene encodes CDR1 SSHAT and CDR2 FNYEAQ (reference sequence). CDR3 loop: CASSLLAGDTQYF. In DNA, the CDR3 is TGTGCCAGCAGCTTACTAGCGGGAGATACGCAGTATTTT.

The CDR3 loop is CASSLLLGLGAFF. For the CDR3, the DNA is TGTGCCAGCAGCTTACTCTTAGGTCTGGGAGCTTTCTTT. V and J are TRBV7-9 and TRBJ1-1, with D hard to call. Looked up from germline, CDR1 is SEHNR and CDR2 is FQNEAQ (reference sequence). V was pared by 2 bases and J by 10 bases, with 14 bases between. The CDR3 spans 13 residues.

The CDR3 DNA sequence: TGCGCCAGCAGCCAGCTCCCGGGTGGTGACGTCGGCTACACCTTC. Translation: CASSQLPGGDVGYTF. The genes are TRBV4-3 and TRBJ1-2, with D unresolved. V lost 3 bases to trimming and J lost 8 bases, with 19 bases between them. Germline values: CDR1 LGHNA, CDR2 YSLEER. The length of the CDR3 is 15 residues.

The chain joins TRBV5-1 to TRBJ2-1; D is unresolved. CDR1 SGHRS and CDR2 YFSETQ come from the germline V gene. The V and J ends lost 0 bases and 3 bases respectively, with 13 bases between them. The CDR3 spans 16 residues. The CDR3 DNA reads as TGCGCCAGCAGCTTGGCTGGCTCGGCGGACTACAATGAGCAGTTCTTC. As protein: CASSLAGSADYNEQFF. The full variable domain, in which reference TRBV5-1 and TRBJ2-1 provide the parts outside the CDR3, is KAGVTQTPRYLIKTRGQQVTLSCSPISGHRSVSWYQQTPGQGLQFLFEYFSETQRNKGNFPGRFSGRQFSNSRSEMNVSTLELGDSALYLCASSLAGSADYNEQFFGPGTRLTVL.

Turning to this clone: The same CDR3 is also encoded by other DNA sequences in this sample. The chain uses TRBV5-1 and TRBJ2-5; TRBD2 matches 15 bases. V shed 4 bases, J shed 4 bases, and the junction held 2 bases outside the gene matches. Looked up from germline, CDR1 is SGHRS and CDR2 is YFSETQ. The CDR3 runs 15 residues. CDR3 in DNA: TGCGCCAGCAGCCAGGGACTAGCGGGAGGAGAGACCCAGTACTTC. Translating gives CASSQGLAGGETQYF. Using reference TRBV5-1 and TRBJ2-5 for the parts outside the CDR3, the full variable domain is KAGVTQTPRYLIKTRGQQVTLSCSPISGHRSVSWYQQTPGQGLQFLFEYFSETQRNKGNFPGRFSGRQFSNSRSEMNVSTLELGDSALYLCASSQGLAGGETQYFGPGTRLLVL.

The V gene is TRBV19, the J gene TRBJ1-2; 9 bases fit TRBD1. V lost 7 bases to trimming and J lost 1 base; unmatched junction nucleotides: 4. CDR3 size: 14 residues. Germline values: CDR1 LNHDA, CDR2 SQIVND (reference sequence). The CDR3 DNA reads as TGTGCCAGTACCAAGGGACAGGGTAACTATGGCTACACCTTC. Its protein is CASTKGQGNYGYTF.

The V gene is TRBV29-1, the J gene TRBJ2-7; weak D call: TRBD1 (5 bases). The V gene lost 5 bases and the J gene lost 5 bases, with 7 bases spanning the gap. There are 10 residues in the CDR3. Germline lookup yields CDR1 SQVTM and CDR2 ANQGSEA. CDR3 sequence reads: CSVQGDEQYF. The CDR3 DNA reads TGCAGCGTTCAAGGGGACGAGCAGTACTTC.

This chain connects TRBV4-2 to TRBJ1-2; 8 bases fit TRBD1. CDR3 length: 13 amino acids. In germline, CDR1 is LGHNA, CDR2 YNFKEQ. J lost 8 bases, V lost 3 bases, and 5 bases had no gene match. DNA of the CDR3: TGTGCCAGCAGCCACATCGACAGGGGCGGCTACACCTTC. As protein: CASSHIDRGGYTF.

The chain employs TRBV4-3 and TRBJ1-1, with D possibly TRBD1 on 5 matching bases. V gave up 4 bases and J gave up 0 bases, with 12 bases separating them. Per the germline V gene, CDR1 is LGHNA and CDR2 is YSLEER. This CDR3 has 15 residues. The CDR3 here is CASSPRGAMNTEAFF. The DNA of the CDR3 is TGCGCCAGCAGCCCACGAGGGGCCATGAACACTGAAGCTTTCTTT.

This clone was found a few times. The chain joins TRBV10-3 to TRBJ1-1; a possible D gene is TRBD1 (5 bases). Germline V gene lookup returns CDR1 ENHRY and CDR2 SYGVKD. V lost 7 bases, J lost 2 bases, and 14 bases lay in between. This CDR3 contains 14 residues. The CDR3 region is CAITMTVSNTEAFF. CDR3 coding DNA: TGTGCCATCACCATGACAGTATCCAACACTGAAGCTTTCTTT.

This chain connects TRBV29-1 to TRBJ1-2, with a weak D call TRBD1 (6 bases). Germline CDR1 SQVTM, CDR2 ANQGSEA. This CDR3 spans 15 amino acids. Trimming pared 6 bases from V and 2 bases from J, leaving 19 bases between. For the CDR3, the DNA is TGCAGCGTCATCGAGCCGGGACACCTCAACTATGGCTACACCTTC. Its protein is CSVIEPGHLNYGYTF.

This chain links TRBV7-3 with TRBJ2-1, with 7 bases fitting TRBD2. CDR3 size: 15 residues. CDR1 and CDR2 from the germline V gene are SGHTA and FQGTGA. Trimming took 2 bases from V and 5 from J; bases not matched to a gene: 6. The CDR3 DNA reads as TGTGCCAGCAGCTTAGGTCTAGCGGTAAACAATGAGCAGTTCTTC. Amino acid sequence: CASSLGLAVNNEQFF.

The chain uses TRBV4-3 and TRBJ2-7; the D is unclear. This CDR3 comprises 14 residues. Germline CDR1 LGHNA, CDR2 YSLEER. V lost 1 base and J 3 bases, leaving 10 bases between the germline ends. CDR3 region: CASSQGSGFYEQYF. Here the CDR3 DNA reads TGCGCCAGCAGCCAAGGGTCGGGCTTCTACGAGCAGTACTTC.

The CDR3 loop is CASSIQQGVNEQYF. For the CDR3, the DNA is TGTGCCAGTAGTATACAACAGGGAGTAAACGAGCAGTACTTC. V and J are TRBV19 and TRBJ2-7, with a possible D match to TRBD1 (6 bases). V was trimmed by 2 bases and J by 5 bases, leaving 13 bases between them. The length of the CDR3 is 14 residues. Germline CDR1 and CDR2: LNHDA and SQIVND (reference sequence).

This sequence joins TRBV2 and TRBJ2-5; no clear D. This CDR3 comprises 13 residues. Looked up from germline, CDR1 is SNHLY and CDR2 is FYNNEI. V was pared by 0 bases and J by 9 bases, with 11 bases between. The CDR3 loop reads CASSEALEVAQYF. CDR3 DNA sequence: TGTGCCAGCAGTGAAGCGCTTGAGGTGGCCCAGTACTTC.

The gene calls are TRBV27 and TRBJ2-2; D not certain. V was shortened by 5 bases and J by 1 base, with 14 bases between the two germline ends. CDR3 length equals 16 residues. The germline gives CDR1 MNHEY, CDR2 SMNVEV (reference sequence). The CDR3 bases are TGTGCCAGCAGTCCCTTTGAGCTACGGAACACCGGGGAGCTGTTTTTT. Amino acid sequence: CASSPFELRNTGELFF.

The chain links TRBV25-1 to TRBJ2-7; possible D gene TRBD1, 6 bases. The germline CDR1 and CDR2 sequences are MGHDK and SYGVNS. Trimming shortened V by 9 bases and J by 13 bases, and 25 bases separated the two germline ends. The CDR3 length is 13 residues. The CDR3 region is CASSREIRGRVYF. DNA for the CDR3: TGTGCCAGTTCCCGAGAGATCAGGGGCAGGGTTTACTTC.

The chain is built from TRBV7-2 and TRBJ2-5; TRBD1 matches 9 bases. V shed 3 bases, J shed 4 bases, and the junction held 9 bases outside the gene matches. This CDR3 is 16 amino acids long. Germline values: CDR1 SGHTA, CDR2 FQGNSA. CDR3 residues: CASSFEGQGYTETQYF. CDR3 sequence (DNA): TGTGCCAGCAGCTTTGAGGGACAGGGCTATACAGAGACCCAGTACTTC.

The V and J genes are TRBV6-5 and TRBJ2-7, with D perhaps assigned TRBD1 or TRBD2 (5 bases each). Trimming cost V 2 bases and J 5 bases, with 16 bases left between them. The germline CDR1 and CDR2 sequences are MNHEY and SVGAGI. The CDR3 is 15 residues long. For the CDR3, the DNA is TGTGCCAGCAGTTACAGTGGTGGGGGTATGCACGAGCAGTACTTC. Its translation: CASSYSGGGMHEQYF.

This clone has a single count. The V call is TRBV11-3, the J call TRBJ2-5; D tentatively reads TRBD1 or TRBD2 (5 bases each). V gave up 3 bases and J gave up 4 bases, with 9 bases separating them. The CDR3 has 13 amino acids. The germline V gene has CDR1 SGHNT and CDR2 YENEEA. The DNA for the CDR3 is TGTGCCAGCAGCTTCGATGGGGGAGAGACCCAGTACTTC. Protein product: CASSFDGGETQYF.

In its sample, this clone was seen a few times. The chain employs TRBV5-1 and TRBJ1-1; TRBD1 might be the D (5 bases). CDR1 and CDR2 (germline): SGHRS, YFSETQ. The CDR3 is 15 residues long. The V gene lost 0 bases and the J gene lost 1 base, with 10 bases spanning the gap. CDR3: CASSLDVGQNTEAFF. The CDR3 DNA follows: TGCGCCAGCAGCTTGGACGTCGGACAGAACACTGAAGCTTTCTTT.